A single sample gave rise to the 30 T cell receptor beta chains below, sequenced in a study of OX40 agonist ivuxolimab in advanced cancers. Sequenced by immunoSEQ multiplex PCR; TCRdb stores in-frame clones only, minus some. The sample yields over 20,000 clones, 75% to 90% seen once. The specimen was CD4+ or CD8+ T cells sorted from blood, collected in a trial of the OX40 agonist ivuxolimab. These receptors all stem from an adult with an advanced solid tumor such as melanoma, head and neck, liver or kidney cancer.

The chain joins TRBV20-1 to TRBJ1-2; D is ambiguous. CDR1 DFQATT and CDR2 SNEGSKA come from the germline V gene (reference sequence). The ends were cut back, 4 bases at V and 5 bases at J, with 2 bases in the middle. The CDR3 runs 9 residues. This chain's CDR3 is CSATYGYTF. As DNA, the CDR3 is TGCAGTGCTACTTATGGCTACACCTTC.

The CDR3 sequence: CASSLMGDDGYTF. The CDR3 nucleotides read TGTGCCAGCAGCTTGATGGGGGACGATGGCTACACCTTC. This rearrangement joins TRBV5-6 to TRBJ1-2; tentatively, D is TRBD1 (5 bases). The CDR3 totals 13 residues. The germline gives CDR1 SGHDT, CDR2 YYEEEE. V was pared by 1 base and J by 6 bases, with 10 bases between. The full variable domain, its missing parts supplied by reference TRBV5-6 and TRBJ1-2, is DAGVTQSPTHLIKTRGQQVTLRCSPKSGHDTVSWYQQALGQGPQFIFQYYEEEERQRGNFPDRFSGHQFPNYSSELNVNALLLGDSALYLCASSLMGDDGYTFGSGTRLTVV.

The chain has TRBV9 and TRBJ1-1, with 8 nucleotides matching TRBD1. V was pared by 4 bases and J by 6 bases, with 8 bases of the junction left unmatched. The CDR3 is 14 residues long. Germline values: CDR1 SGDLS, CDR2 YYNGEE. The CDR3 loop reads CASSQGARGAEAFF. DNA for the CDR3: TGTGCCAGCAGCCAGGGGGCCCGAGGGGCTGAAGCTTTCTTT. The entire variable domain, with the rest obtained from reference TRBV9 and TRBJ1-1, is as follows: DSGVTQTPKHLITATGQRVTLRCSPRSGDLSVYWYQQSLDQGLQFLIQYYNGEERAKGNILERFSAQQFPDLHSELNLSSLELGDSALYFCASSQGARGAEAFFGQGTRLTVV.

The V and J genes are TRBV9 and TRBJ2-7; 7 nucleotides agree with TRBD1. The CDR3 sequence is 14 residues long. J was trimmed by 3 bases and V by 0 bases; bases with no gene match: 3. Germline values: CDR1 SGDLS, CDR2 YYNGEE. CDR3 sequence reads: CASSVGGGGYEQYF. As DNA, the CDR3 is TGTGCCAGCAGCGTAGGAGGGGGCGGCTACGAGCAGTACTTC.

This chain connects TRBV6-5 to TRBJ2-3; D is possibly TRBD1 (5 bases). Germline V gene data show CDR1 as MNHEY and CDR2 as SVGAGI. V was shortened by 0 bases and J by 1 base, with 8 bases between the two germline ends. The CDR3 contains 15 residues. The CDR3 DNA is TGTGCCAGCAGTTACTCGGGGCAGGGCACAGATACGCAGTATTTT. Its translation: CASSYSGQGTDTQYF.

The chain combines TRBV11-2 with TRBJ1-1; a possible D gene is TRBD1 (5 bases). Per the germline V gene, CDR1 is SGHAT and CDR2 is FQNNGV. The CDR3 is 13 amino acids. With 5 bases removed from V and 4 bases from J, the gap between germline ends came to 11 bases. CDR3 bases: TGTGCCAGCAGCGTAGGGGCGGGCACTGAAGCTTTCTTT. This codes for CASSVGAGTEAFF.

This chain uses TRBV6-5 with TRBJ1-2; TRBD1 might be the D (6 bases). V was trimmed by 0 bases and J by 6 bases, leaving 14 bases between them. Germline-derived CDR1 and CDR2 are MNHEY and SVGAGI. CDR3 length equals 15 residues. The CDR3 nucleotides read TGTGCCAGCAGTTACTCGAGGGCGGGGGCGGATGGCTACACCTTC. Its translation: CASSYSRAGADGYTF.

The chain carries TRBV6-1 and TRBJ2-7; TRBD2 matches at 13 bases. The CDR3 is 16 amino acids. J was trimmed by 3 bases and V by 3 bases; bases with no gene match: 5. The germline V gene has CDR1 MNHNS and CDR2 SASEGT. The CDR3 bases are TGTGCCAGCAGTGACTGGACTAGCGGGGGCTTCTACGAGCAGTACTTC. It is translated as CASSDWTSGGFYEQYF.

The V call is TRBV27, the J call TRBJ2-7; weak D call: TRBD1 (5 bases). This CDR3 contains 15 residues. Germline V gene data show CDR1 as MNHEY and CDR2 as SMNVEV (reference sequence). Trimming took 4 bases from V and 6 from J, leaving 19 bases between them. The CDR3 protein is CASSSRQGADREQYF. The CDR3 nucleotides read TGTGCCAGCAGTTCCCGGCAGGGTGCGGATCGCGAGCAGTACTTC.

The rearrangement links TRBV9 to TRBJ2-5; D remains unclear. This CDR3 is built from 15 residues. CDR1 and CDR2 (germline): SGDLS, YYNGEE. Trimming took 1 base from V and 5 from J, leaving 15 bases between them. Here the CDR3 reads CASSVYGALGETQYF. CDR3 coding DNA: TGTGCCAGCAGCGTATACGGAGCGCTCGGGGAGACCCAGTACTTC. The full variable domain, with the rest looked up from reference TRBV9 and TRBJ2-5, is DSGVTQTPKHLITATGQRVTLRCSPRSGDLSVYWYQQSLDQGLQFLIQYYNGEERAKGNILERFSAQQFPDLHSELNLSSLELGDSALYFCASSVYGALGETQYFGPGTRLLVL.

The chain employs TRBV25-1 and TRBJ1-5; D is perhaps TRBD1 (5 bases). V lost 5 bases, J lost 2 bases, and 7 bases lay in between. The CDR3 spans 13 residues. Germline V gene lookup returns CDR1 MGHDK and CDR2 SYGVNS. The CDR3: CASSWGGNQPQHF. The CDR3 bases are TGTGCCAGCAGTTGGGGGGGCAATCAGCCCCAGCATTTT. The variable domain in full, with the rest retrieved from reference TRBV25-1 and TRBJ1-5, is EADIYQTPRYLVIGTGKKITLECSQTMGHDKMYWYQQDPGMELHLIHYSYGVNSTEKGDLSSESTVSRIRTEHFPLTLESARPSHTSQYLCASSWGGNQPQHFGDGTRLSIL.

The J gene is TRBJ2-3, the V gene TRBV19; weak D call: TRBD1 (7 bases). In germline, CDR1 is LNHDA, CDR2 SQIVND (reference sequence). The CDR3 covers 15 residues. V was pared by 6 bases and J by 6 bases, with 19 bases between. The CDR3, as DNA: TGTGCCAGTAGCCCCTTGGAGGGGGCAAGGGATACGCAGTATTTT. Protein sequence: CASSPLEGARDTQYF.

V usage is TRBV7-9 and J usage is TRBJ2-4; D not certain. The germline CDR1 and CDR2 sequences are SEHNR and FQNEAQ (reference sequence). Trimming pared 4 bases from V and 2 bases from J, leaving 18 bases between. CDR3 length equals 17 residues. The CDR3 nucleotides are TGTGCCAGCAGCTCCCAAGGAATAACTCTACCCAAAAACATTCAGTACTTC. It translates to CASSSQGITLPKNIQYF.

This rearrangement joins TRBV27 to TRBJ2-7, with 10 bases that match TRBD2. Germline loops: CDR1 MNHEY, CDR2 SMNVEV (reference sequence). V shed 2 bases and J 0 bases; nucleotides not matched to a gene: 4. CDR3 length: 16 residues. The CDR3 coding sequence is TGTGCCAGCAGTTTAATACTAGCGGGAAGCTCCTACGAGCAGTACTTC. Amino acid sequence: CASSLILAGSSYEQYF.

A single count supports this clone. The chain couples TRBV29-1 to TRBJ1-1, with D perhaps matching TRBD1 (5 bases). Germline-derived CDR1 and CDR2 are SQVTM and ANQGSEA. There are 13 residues in the CDR3. Trimming removed 7 bases at V and 3 bases at J, with 15 bases between. The CDR3 nucleotides are TGCAGCGACTGGGGGGGGAGGGACACTGAAGCTTTCTTT. Its protein is CSDWGGRDTEAFF.

The rearrangement links TRBV2 to TRBJ1-3; D is unresolved. Trimming shortened V by 3 bases and J by 0 bases, and 15 bases separated the two germline ends. Germline V gene sequence: CDR1 SNHLY, CDR2 FYNNEI. The CDR3 runs to 17 residues. The CDR3 bases are TGTGCCAGCAGTGATGCCCGAGTGGCTTCCTCTGGAAACACCATATATTTT. Translating it yields CASSDARVASSGNTIYF.

This chain connects TRBV4-1 to TRBJ1-6, with unresolved D. In germline, CDR1 is MGHRA, CDR2 YSYEKL. The germline V and J ends were trimmed by 4 bases and 1 base, with 20 bases remaining between them. The length of the CDR3 is 19 residues. The chain's CDR3 is CASSPEAGKRRSYNSPLHF. Written as DNA, the CDR3 is TGCGCCAGCAGCCCAGAGGCGGGAAAAAGGAGGTCCTATAATTCACCCCTCCACTTT.

The table lists this clone with a count of one. The rearrangement joins TRBV7-9 to TRBJ2-1; D remains unclear. Germline loops: CDR1 SEHNR, CDR2 FQNEAQ (reference sequence). This CDR3 spans 11 amino acids. With 0 bases removed from V and 6 bases from J, the gap between germline ends came to 0 bases. The CDR3 coding sequence is TGTGCCAGCAGCTTAGCCAATGAGCAGTTCTTC. This encodes CASSLANEQFF.

This clone has just a few counts. The V call is TRBV7-9, the J call TRBJ1-1; D remains ambiguous. With 4 bases removed from V and 0 bases from J, the gap between germline ends came to 6 bases. Germline CDR1 is SEHNR and CDR2 is FQNEAQ (reference sequence). The CDR3 loop spans 13 amino acids. CDR3 amino acids: CASSYQVNTEAFF. For the CDR3, the DNA is TGTGCCAGCAGCTACCAGGTGAACACTGAAGCTTTCTTT.

The V gene is TRBV9, the J gene TRBJ2-1; a possible D gene is TRBD2 (5 bases). Trimming cost V 0 bases and J 6 bases, with 13 bases left between them. Germline CDR1 and CDR2: SGDLS and YYNGEE. The CDR3 runs 15 residues. DNA for the CDR3: TGTGCCAGCAGCGTAGCGGCGGGTGAGGTCAATGAGCAGTTCTTC. This sequence encodes CASSVAAGEVNEQFF.

The chain is built from TRBV15 and TRBJ1-5; D gene ambiguous. Trimming took off 0 bases at V and 4 bases at J, with 10 bases between the two ends. Germline CDR1 reads LNHNV; CDR2 reads YYDKDF (reference sequence). The CDR3 loop spans 15 amino acids. The CDR3 spells CATSRDNGDNQPQHF. In DNA form, the CDR3 reads TGTGCCACCAGCAGAGATAACGGAGATAATCAGCCCCAGCATTTT.

The chain links TRBV4-3 to TRBJ2-1, with 7 bases fitting TRBD2. Germline CDR1 is LGHNA and CDR2 is YSLEER. The CDR3 is made up of 14 amino acids. Unmatched junction bases numbered 5, after V lost 0 bases and J lost 9 bases. The CDR3, as DNA: TGCGCCAGCAGCCAAGATGGGATAGCGGGTGAGCAGTTCTTC. Its translation: CASSQDGIAGEQFF.

This clone was counted a single time. The V gene is TRBV19, the J gene TRBJ1-5, with D uncertain. The CDR3 extends over 14 amino acids. The ends were cut back, 3 bases at V and 7 bases at J, with 13 bases in the middle. Germline V gives CDR1 LNHDA, CDR2 SQIVND (reference sequence). Written as DNA, the CDR3 is TGTGCCAGTAGTATTGGGGAGTCCGGACAGCCCCAGCATTTT. This sequence encodes CASSIGESGQPQHF.

V usage is TRBV27 and J usage is TRBJ2-1; 10 bases agree with TRBD2. The ends lost 6 bases at V and 2 bases at J; junction bases unmatched: 4. From germline, CDR1 is MNHEY and CDR2 SMNVEV (reference sequence). CDR3 length equals 15 residues. As DNA, the CDR3 is TGTGCCAGCAGAAAAGCGGGAGGGGCCTACAATGAGCAGTTCTTC. Protein product: CASRKAGGAYNEQFF.

About this clone: Other DNA sequences in this specimen translate into the identical CDR3. The chain is built from TRBV7-9 and TRBJ1-2, with 7 bases aligning to TRBD1. CDR3 length: 13 residues. J gave up 2 bases and V 6 bases, and 3 bases lay outside the gene matches. Germline CDR1 is SEHNR and CDR2 is FQNEAQ (reference sequence). CDR3 sequence reads: CASSLGQNYGYTF. CDR3 DNA: TGTGCCAGCAGTTTGGGACAGAACTATGGCTACACCTTC.

V is TRBV11-2 and J is TRBJ1-2, with 7 bases matching TRBD1. The CDR3 consists of 15 residues. Germline loops: CDR1 SGHAT, CDR2 FQNNGV. Trimming removed 6 bases from V and 2 bases from J; junction bases left unmatched: 9. The CDR3 loop reads CASSPNRGSNYGYTF. DNA of the CDR3: TGTGCCAGCAGTCCAAACAGGGGTTCAAACTATGGCTACACCTTC.

The genes are TRBV9 and TRBJ1-6, with D unresolved. This CDR3 comprises 12 residues. Germline V gene data show CDR1 as SGDLS and CDR2 as YYNGEE. The V end was cut by 5 bases, the J end by 7 bases, with 7 bases between. CDR3 sequence (DNA): TGTGCCAGCAGTGATGGGAATTCACCCCTCCACTTT. Translation gives CASSDGNSPLHF.

This clone was found once. The chain has TRBV5-1 and TRBJ1-5; 9 bases are shared with TRBD1. With 1 base clipped from V and 4 bases from J, the junction kept 3 bases outside the gene matches. Germline CDR1 is SGHRS and CDR2 is YFSETQ. The CDR3 length is 15 residues. CDR3 loop: CASSLTGGTNQPQHF. CDR3 nucleotide sequence: TGCGCCAGCAGCTTGACAGGGGGCACGAATCAGCCCCAGCATTTT.

The chain has TRBV11-3 and TRBJ2-7; D might be TRBD1 or TRBD2, each matching 5 bases. CDR3 length equals 12 residues. Germline CDR1 is SGHNT and CDR2 is YENEEA. V dropped 5 bases and J dropped 6 bases, with 11 bases sitting between them. CDR3: CASSEGTSEQYF. The CDR3, as DNA: TGTGCCAGCAGCGAGGGGACCTCCGAGCAGTACTTC.

This rearrangement joins TRBV27 to TRBJ2-3; D unclear. Trimming shortened V by 3 bases and J by 8 bases, and 9 bases separated the two germline ends. The CDR3 loop spans 12 amino acids. Germline V CDR1 and CDR2: MNHEY, SMNVEV (reference sequence). The CDR3 loop reads CASSFSGGTQYF. The CDR3 coding sequence is TGTGCCAGCAGTTTCTCAGGTGGTACGCAGTATTTT.